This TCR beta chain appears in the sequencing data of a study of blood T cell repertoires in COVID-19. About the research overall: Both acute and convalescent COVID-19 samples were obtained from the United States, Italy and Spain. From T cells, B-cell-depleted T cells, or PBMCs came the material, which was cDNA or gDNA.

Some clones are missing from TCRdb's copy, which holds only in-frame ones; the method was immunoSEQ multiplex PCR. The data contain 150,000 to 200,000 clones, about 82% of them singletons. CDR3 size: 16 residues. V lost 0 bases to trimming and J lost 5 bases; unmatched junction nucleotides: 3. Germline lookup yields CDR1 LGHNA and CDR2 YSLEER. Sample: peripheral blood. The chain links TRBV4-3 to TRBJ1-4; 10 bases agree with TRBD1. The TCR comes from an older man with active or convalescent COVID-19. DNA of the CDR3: TGCGCCAGCAGCCAAGATAGACAGGGGGCAAATGAAAAACTGTTTTTT. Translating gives CASSQDRQGANEKLFF.